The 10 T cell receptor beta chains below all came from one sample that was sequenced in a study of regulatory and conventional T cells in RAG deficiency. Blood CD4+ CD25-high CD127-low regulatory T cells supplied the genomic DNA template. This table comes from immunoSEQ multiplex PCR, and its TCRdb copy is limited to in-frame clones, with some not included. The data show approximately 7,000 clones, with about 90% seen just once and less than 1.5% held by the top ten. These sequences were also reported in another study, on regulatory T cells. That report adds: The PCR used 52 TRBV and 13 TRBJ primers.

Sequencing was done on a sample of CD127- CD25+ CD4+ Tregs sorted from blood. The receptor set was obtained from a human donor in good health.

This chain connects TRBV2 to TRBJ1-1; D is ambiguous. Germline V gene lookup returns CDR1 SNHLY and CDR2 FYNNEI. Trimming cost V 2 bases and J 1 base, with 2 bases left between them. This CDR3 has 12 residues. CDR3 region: CASSERNTEAFF. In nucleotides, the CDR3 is TGTGCCAGCAGTGAACGGAACACTGAAGCTTTCTTT.

The CDR3 here is CASSWTGRGYTF. The DNA of the CDR3 is TGTGCCAGCAGTTGGACAGGGCGCGGCTACACCTTC. The chain links TRBV2 to TRBJ1-2; 8 positions match TRBD1. The junction had 4 bases not matched to a gene; V was cut back by 5 bases and J by 8 bases. The CDR3 consists of 12 residues. Germline V CDR1 and CDR2: SNHLY, FYNNEI.

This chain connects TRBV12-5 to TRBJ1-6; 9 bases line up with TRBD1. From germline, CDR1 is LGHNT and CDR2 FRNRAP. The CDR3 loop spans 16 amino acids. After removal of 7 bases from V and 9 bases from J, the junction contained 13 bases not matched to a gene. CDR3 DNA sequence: TGTGCTAGTGCCTTAGGCTCAAACAGGGGGCGTTCACCCCTCCACTTT. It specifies CASALGSNRGRSPLHF.

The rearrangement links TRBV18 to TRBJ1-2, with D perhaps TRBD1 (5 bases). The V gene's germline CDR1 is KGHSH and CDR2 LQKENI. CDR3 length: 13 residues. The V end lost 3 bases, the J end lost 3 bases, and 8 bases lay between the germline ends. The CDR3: CASSPTAHYGYTF. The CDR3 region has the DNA TGTGCCAGCTCACCGACAGCTCACTATGGCTACACCTTC.

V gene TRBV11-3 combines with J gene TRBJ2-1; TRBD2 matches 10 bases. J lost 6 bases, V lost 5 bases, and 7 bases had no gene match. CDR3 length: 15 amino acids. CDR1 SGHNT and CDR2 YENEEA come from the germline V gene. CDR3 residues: CASSPRTSGGNEQFF. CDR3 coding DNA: TGTGCCAGCAGCCCGAGGACTAGCGGAGGCAATGAGCAGTTCTTC.

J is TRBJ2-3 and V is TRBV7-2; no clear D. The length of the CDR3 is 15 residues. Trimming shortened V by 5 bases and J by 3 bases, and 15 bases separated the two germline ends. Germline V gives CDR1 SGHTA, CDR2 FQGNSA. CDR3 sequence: CASSLFRSLTDTQYF. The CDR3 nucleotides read TGTGCCAGCAGCCTCTTTAGAAGCCTGACAGATACGCAGTATTTT. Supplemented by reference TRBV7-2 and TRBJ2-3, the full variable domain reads GAGVSQSPSNKVTEKGKDVELRCDPISGHTALYWYRQSLGQGLEFLIYFQGNSAPDKSGLPSDRFSAERTGGSVSTLTIQRTQQEDSAVYLCASSLFRSLTDTQYFGPGTRLTVL.

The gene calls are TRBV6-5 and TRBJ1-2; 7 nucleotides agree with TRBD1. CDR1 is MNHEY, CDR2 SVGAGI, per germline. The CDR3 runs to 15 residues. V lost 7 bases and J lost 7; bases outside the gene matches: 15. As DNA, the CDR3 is TGTGCCAGCAAAGCCATTACAGGGGATGGGGCTGGCTACACCTTC. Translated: CASKAITGDGAGYTF.

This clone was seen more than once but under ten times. This CDR3 is CASSPTGGPYEQYF. The CDR3 nucleotides read TGTGCCAGCAGCCCGACAGGGGGCCCCTACGAGCAGTACTTC. The rearrangement joins TRBV9 to TRBJ2-7; TRBD1 agrees at 10 bases. CDR1 and CDR2 (germline): SGDLS, YYNGEE. The CDR3 runs 14 residues. V was pared by 4 bases and J by 2 bases, with 3 bases of the junction left unmatched.

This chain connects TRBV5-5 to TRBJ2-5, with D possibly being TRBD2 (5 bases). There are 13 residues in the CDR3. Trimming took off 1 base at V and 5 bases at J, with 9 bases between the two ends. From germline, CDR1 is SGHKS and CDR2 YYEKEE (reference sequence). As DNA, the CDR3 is TGTGCCAGCAGCTTGACCGAGCGGGAGACCCAGTACTTC. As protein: CASSLTERETQYF.

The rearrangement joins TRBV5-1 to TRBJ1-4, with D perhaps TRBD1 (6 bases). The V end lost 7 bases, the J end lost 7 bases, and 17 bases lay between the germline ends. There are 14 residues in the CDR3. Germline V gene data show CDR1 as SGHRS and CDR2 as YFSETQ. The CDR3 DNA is TGCGCCAGCGGTACCGGGACAATGACTGAAAAACTGTTTTTT. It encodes CASGTGTMTEKLFF.